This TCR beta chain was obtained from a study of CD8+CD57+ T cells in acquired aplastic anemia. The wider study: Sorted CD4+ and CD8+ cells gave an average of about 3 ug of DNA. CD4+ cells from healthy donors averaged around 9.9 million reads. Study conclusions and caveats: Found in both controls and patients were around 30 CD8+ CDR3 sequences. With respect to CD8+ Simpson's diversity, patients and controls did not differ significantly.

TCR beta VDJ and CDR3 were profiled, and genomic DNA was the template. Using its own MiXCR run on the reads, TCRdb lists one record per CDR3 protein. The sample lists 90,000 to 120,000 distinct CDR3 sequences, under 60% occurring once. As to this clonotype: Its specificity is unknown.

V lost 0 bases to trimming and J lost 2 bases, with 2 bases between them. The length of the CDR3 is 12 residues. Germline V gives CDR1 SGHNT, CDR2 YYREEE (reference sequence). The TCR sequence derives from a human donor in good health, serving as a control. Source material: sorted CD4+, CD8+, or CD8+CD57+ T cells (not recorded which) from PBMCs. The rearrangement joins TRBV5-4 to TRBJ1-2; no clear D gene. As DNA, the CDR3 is TGTGCCAGCAGCTTGGACAACTATGGCTACACCTTC. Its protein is CASSLDNYGYTF.